Sequencing of this TCR beta chain was carried out in a study of blood T cell repertoires in COVID-19. Germline CDR1 and CDR2: SEHNR and FQNEAQ (reference sequence). J gave up 3 bases and V 4 bases, and 6 bases lay outside the gene matches. This CDR3 has 15 amino acids. In the original analysis: Reference gene primers were amplified, and this amplification served to estimate nucleated cell counts. Some clones are missing from TCRdb's copy, which holds only in-frame ones; the method was immunoSEQ multiplex PCR. The DNA was the basis for D and trimming; V, J and clone size are from that table. The data show about 58,000 clones, with approximately 91% seen just once and roughly an eighth held by the top ten.

Material: peripheral blood. The J gene is TRBJ2-5, the V gene TRBV7-9, with 9 bases fitting TRBD2. The sequence was obtained from a woman in her sixties or seventies with active COVID-19. The CDR3, as DNA: TGTGCCAGCAGCTATAGCGGGGGAGCAAAAGAGACCCAGTACTTC. It specifies CASSYSGGAKETQYF.